This T cell receptor beta chain was sequenced for a study of blood T cell repertoires in COVID-19. Between the trimmed V and J ends, which lost 7 bases and 0 bases, there was a span of 15 bases. Germline V gene sequence: CDR1 SQVTM, CDR2 ANQGSEA. This CDR3 contains 14 residues. Produced via immunoSEQ multiplex PCR; TCRdb's table is partial and in-frame only. The table includes 250,000 to 300,000 clones, 88% detected once. V gene TRBV29-1 combines with J gene TRBJ1-1; D uncertain. The receptor's source is a young woman with COVID-19, enrolled during active disease. Sequences were obtained from peripheral blood. CDR3 nucleotide sequence: TGCAGCGCCACAACCGGGATAGTGAACACTGAAGCTTTCTTT. Its protein is CSATTGIVNTEAFF.